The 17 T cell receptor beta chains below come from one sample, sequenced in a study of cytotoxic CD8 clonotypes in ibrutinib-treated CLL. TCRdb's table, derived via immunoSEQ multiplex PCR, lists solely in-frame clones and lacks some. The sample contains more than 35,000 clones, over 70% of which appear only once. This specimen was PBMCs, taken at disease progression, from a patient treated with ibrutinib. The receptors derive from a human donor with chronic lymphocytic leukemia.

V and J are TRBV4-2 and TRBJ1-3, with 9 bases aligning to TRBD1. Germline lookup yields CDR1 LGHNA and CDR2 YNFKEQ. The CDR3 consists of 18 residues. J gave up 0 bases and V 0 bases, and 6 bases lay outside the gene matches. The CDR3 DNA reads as TGTGCCAGCAGCCAAGAACGGGACAGGGATTACTCTGGAAACACCATATATTTT. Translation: CASSQERDRDYSGNTIYF.

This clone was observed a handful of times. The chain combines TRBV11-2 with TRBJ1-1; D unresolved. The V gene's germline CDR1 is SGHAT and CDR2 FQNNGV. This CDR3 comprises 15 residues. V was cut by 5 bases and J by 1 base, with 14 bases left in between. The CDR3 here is CASSRSHTGNTEAFF. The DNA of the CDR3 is TGTGCCAGCAGCCGTAGTCACACGGGGAACACTGAAGCTTTCTTT. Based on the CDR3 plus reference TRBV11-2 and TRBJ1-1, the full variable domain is EAGVAQSPRYKIIEKRQSVAFWCNPISGHATLYWYQQILGQGPKLLIQFQNNGVVDDSQLPKDRFSAERLKGVDSTLKIQPAKLEDSAVYLCASSRSHTGNTEAFFGQGTRLTVV.

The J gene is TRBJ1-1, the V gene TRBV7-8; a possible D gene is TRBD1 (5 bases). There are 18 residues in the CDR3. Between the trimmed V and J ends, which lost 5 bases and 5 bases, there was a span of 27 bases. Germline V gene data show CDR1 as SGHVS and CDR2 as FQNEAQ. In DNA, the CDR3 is TGTGCCAGCAGCACGAGGGGATTGACAGCACCCACTGGTACTGAAGCTTTCTTT. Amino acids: CASSTRGLTAPTGTEAFF.

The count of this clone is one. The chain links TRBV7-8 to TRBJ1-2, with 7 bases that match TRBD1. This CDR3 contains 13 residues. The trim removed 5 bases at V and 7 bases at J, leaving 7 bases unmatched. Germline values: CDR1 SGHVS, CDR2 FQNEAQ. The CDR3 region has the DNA TGTGCCAGCAGCGGCAGGGGGATGGGTGGCTACACCTTC. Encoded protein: CASSGRGMGGYTF.

The CDR3 DNA is TGTGCCAGCAGCCTGGGGGAGCCAGGGACTAGGCCCCAGCATTTT. Amino acid sequence: CASSLGEPGTRPQHF. This chain uses TRBV6-6 with TRBJ1-5, with a tentative D call TRBD1 (5 bases). Deletions cut 6 bases from V and 9 bases from J, with 21 bases between. The CDR3 has 15 residues. CDR1 MNHNY and CDR2 SVGAGI come from the germline V gene (reference sequence).

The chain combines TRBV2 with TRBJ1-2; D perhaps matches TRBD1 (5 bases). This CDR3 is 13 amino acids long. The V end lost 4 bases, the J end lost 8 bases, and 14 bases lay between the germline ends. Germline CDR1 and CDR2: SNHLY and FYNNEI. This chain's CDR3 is CASSGDGTWGYTF. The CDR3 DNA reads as TGTGCCAGCAGTGGGGACGGAACTTGGGGCTACACCTTC.

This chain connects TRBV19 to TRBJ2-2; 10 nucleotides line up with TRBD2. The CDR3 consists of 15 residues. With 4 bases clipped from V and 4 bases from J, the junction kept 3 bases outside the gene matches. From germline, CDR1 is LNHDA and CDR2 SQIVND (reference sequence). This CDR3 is CASSTASGGTGELFF. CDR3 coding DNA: TGTGCCAGTAGTACGGCTAGCGGGGGCACCGGGGAGCTGTTTTTT.

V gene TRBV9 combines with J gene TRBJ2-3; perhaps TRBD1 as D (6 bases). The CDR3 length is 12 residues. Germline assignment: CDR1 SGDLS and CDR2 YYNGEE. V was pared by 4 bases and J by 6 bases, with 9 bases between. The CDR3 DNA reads TGTGCCAGCAGCCCTGACAGGGATACGCAGTATTTT. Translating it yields CASSPDRDTQYF.

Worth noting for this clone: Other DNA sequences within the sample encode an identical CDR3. The CDR3 region is CASSPRDEQFF. The CDR3 DNA reads TGTGCCAGCAGTCCGAGGGATGAGCAGTTCTTC. The rearrangement links TRBV6-6 to TRBJ2-1, with a weak D call TRBD2 (5 bases). Germline-derived CDR1 and CDR2 are MNHNY and SVGAGI (reference sequence). The CDR3 sequence is 11 residues long. V lost 5 bases and J lost 8, with 7 bases in between.

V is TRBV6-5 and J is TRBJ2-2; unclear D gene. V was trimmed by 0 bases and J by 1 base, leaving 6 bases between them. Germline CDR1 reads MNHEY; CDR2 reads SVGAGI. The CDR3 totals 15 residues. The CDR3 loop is CASSYSAKNTGELFF. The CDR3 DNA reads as TGTGCCAGCAGTTACTCGGCGAAGAACACCGGGGAGCTGTTTTTT.

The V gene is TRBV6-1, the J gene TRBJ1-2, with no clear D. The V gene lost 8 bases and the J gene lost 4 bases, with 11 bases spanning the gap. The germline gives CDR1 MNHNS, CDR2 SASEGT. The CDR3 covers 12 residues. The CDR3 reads CASPSPPYGYTF. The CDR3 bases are TGTGCCAGCCCCAGTCCCCCCTATGGCTACACCTTC.

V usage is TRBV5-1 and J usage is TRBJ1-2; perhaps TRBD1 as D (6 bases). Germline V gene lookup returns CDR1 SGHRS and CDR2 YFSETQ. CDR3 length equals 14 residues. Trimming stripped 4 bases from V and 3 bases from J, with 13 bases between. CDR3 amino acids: CASSVRGGDYGYTF. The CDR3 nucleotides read TGCGCCAGCAGCGTCCGGGGGGGCGACTATGGCTACACCTTC.

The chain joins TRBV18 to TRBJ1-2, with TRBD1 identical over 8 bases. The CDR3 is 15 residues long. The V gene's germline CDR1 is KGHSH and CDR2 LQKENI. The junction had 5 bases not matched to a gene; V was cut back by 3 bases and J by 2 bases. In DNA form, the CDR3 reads TGTGCCAGCTCACCCGGACAGGGAACGAACTATGGCTACACCTTC. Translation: CASSPGQGTNYGYTF. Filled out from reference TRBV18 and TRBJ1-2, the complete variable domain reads NAGVMQNPRHLVRRRGQEARLRCSPMKGHSHVYWYRQLPEEGLKFMVYLQKENIIDESGMPKERFSAEFPKEGPSILRIQQVVRGDSAAYFCASSPGQGTNYGYTFGSGTRLTVV.

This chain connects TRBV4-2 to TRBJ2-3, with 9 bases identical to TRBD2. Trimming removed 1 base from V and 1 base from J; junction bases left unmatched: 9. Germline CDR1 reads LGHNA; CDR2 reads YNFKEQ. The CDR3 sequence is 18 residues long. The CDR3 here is CASSQVLAGSRGTDTQYF. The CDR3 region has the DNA TGTGCCAGCAGCCAAGTCCTAGCGGGGTCGCGGGGCACAGATACGCAGTATTTT.

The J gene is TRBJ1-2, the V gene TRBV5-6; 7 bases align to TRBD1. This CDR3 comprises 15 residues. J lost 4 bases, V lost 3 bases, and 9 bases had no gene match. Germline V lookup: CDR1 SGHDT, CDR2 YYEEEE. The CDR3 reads CASSSRDRKGYGYTF. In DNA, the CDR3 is TGTGCCAGCAGCTCCCGGGACAGAAAGGGCTATGGCTACACCTTC.

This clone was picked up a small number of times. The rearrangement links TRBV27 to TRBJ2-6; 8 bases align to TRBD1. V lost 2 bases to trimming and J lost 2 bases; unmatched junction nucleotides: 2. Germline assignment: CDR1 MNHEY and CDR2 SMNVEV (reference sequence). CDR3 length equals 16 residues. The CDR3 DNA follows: TGTGCCAGCAGTTTACAGGGGGCGGCTGGGGCCAACGTCCTGACTTTC. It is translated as CASSLQGAAGANVLTF. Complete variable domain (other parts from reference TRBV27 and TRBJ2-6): EAQVTQNPRYLITVTGKKLTVTCSQNMNHEYMSWYRQDPGLGLRQIYYSMNVEVTDKGDVPEGYKVSRKEKRNFPLILESPSPNQTSLYFCASSLQGAAGANVLTFGAGSRLTVL.

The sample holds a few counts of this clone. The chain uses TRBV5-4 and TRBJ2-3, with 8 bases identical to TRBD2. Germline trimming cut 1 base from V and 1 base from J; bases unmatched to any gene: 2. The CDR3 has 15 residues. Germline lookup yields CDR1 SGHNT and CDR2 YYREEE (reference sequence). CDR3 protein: CASSLPGGGTDTQYF. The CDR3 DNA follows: TGTGCCAGCAGCTTGCCGGGGGGGGGCACAGATACGCAGTATTTT.